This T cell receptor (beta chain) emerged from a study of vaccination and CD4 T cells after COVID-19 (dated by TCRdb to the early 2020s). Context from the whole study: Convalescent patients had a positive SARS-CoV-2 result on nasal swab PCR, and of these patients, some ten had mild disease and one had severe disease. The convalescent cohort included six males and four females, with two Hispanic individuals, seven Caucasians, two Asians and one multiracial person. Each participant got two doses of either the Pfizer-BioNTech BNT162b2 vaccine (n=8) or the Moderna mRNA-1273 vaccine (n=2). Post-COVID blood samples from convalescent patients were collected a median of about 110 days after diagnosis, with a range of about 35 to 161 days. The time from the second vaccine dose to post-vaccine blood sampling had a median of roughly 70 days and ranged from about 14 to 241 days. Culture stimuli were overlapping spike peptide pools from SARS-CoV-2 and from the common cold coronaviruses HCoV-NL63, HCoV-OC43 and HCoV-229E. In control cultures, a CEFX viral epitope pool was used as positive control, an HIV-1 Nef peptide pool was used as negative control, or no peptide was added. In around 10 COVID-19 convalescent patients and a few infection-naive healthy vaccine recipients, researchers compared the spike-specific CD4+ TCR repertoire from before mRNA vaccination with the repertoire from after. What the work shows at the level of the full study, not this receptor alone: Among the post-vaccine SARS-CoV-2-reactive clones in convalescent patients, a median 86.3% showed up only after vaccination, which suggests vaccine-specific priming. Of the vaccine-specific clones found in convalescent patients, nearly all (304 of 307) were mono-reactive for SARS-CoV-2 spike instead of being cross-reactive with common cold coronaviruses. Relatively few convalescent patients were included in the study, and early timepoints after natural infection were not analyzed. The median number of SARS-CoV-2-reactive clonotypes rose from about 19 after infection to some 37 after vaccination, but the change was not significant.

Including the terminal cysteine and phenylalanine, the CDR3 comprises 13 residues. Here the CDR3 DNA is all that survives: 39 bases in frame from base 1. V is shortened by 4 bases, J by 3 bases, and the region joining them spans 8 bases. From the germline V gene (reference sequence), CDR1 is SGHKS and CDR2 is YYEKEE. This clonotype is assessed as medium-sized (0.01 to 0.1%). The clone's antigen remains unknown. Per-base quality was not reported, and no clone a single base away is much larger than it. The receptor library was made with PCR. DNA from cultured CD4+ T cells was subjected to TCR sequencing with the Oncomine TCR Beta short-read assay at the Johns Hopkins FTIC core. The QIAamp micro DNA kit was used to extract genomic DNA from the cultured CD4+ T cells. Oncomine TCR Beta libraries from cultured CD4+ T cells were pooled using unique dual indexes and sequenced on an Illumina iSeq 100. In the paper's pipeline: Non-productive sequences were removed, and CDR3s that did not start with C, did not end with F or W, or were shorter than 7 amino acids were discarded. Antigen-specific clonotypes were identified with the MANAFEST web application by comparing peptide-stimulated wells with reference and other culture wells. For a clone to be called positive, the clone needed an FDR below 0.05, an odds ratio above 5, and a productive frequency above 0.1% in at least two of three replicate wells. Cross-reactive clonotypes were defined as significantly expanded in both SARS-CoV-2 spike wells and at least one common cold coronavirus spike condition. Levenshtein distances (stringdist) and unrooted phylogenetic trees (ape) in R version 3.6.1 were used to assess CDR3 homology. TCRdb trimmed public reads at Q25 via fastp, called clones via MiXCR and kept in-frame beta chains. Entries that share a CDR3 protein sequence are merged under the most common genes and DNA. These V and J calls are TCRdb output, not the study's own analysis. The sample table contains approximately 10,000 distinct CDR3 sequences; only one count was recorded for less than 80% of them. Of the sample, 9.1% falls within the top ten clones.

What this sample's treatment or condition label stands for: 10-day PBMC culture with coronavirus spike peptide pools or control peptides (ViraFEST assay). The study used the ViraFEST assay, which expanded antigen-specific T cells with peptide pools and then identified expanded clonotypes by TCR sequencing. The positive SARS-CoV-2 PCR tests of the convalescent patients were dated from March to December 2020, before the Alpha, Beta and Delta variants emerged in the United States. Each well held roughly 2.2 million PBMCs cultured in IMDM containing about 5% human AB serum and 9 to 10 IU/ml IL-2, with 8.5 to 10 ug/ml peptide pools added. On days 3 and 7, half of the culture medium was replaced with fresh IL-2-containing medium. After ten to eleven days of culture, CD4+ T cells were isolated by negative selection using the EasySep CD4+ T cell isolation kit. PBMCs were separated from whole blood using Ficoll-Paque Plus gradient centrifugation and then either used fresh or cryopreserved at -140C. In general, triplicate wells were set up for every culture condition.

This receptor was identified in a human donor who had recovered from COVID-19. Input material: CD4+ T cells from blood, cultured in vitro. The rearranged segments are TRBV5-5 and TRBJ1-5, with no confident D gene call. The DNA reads TGTGCCAGCAGCACGGGGAACAATCAGCCCCAGCATTTT. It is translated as CASSTGNNQPQHF.